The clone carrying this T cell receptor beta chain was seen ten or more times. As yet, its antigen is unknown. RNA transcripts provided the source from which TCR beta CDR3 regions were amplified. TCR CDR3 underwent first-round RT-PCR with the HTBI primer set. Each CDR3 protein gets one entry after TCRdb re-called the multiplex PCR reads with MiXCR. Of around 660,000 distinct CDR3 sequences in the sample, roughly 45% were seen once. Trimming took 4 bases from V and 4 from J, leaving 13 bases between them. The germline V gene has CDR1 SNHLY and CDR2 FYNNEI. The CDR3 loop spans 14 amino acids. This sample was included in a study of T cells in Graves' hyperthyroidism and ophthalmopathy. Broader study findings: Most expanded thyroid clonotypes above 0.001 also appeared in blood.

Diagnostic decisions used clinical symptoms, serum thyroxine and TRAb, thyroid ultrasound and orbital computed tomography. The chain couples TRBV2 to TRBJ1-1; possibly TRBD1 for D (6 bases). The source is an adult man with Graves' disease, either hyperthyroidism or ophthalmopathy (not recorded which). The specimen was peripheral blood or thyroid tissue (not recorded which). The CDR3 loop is CASSAGALGTEAFF. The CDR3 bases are TGTGCCAGCAGTGCGGGGGCGTTGGGCACTGAAGCTTTCTTT.